This is a list of T cell receptor beta chains from one sample in a study of CD8+CD57+ T cells in acquired aplastic anemia. One entry per CDR3 protein, called by TCRdb with MiXCR from the reads. The repertoire holds 160,000 or so distinct CDR3 sequences, with 40% to 60% as singletons. Sequencing was carried out using sorted CD4+, CD8+, or CD8+CD57+ T cells (not recorded which) from PBMCs. All receptors derive from a human donor with aplastic anemia. CDR3s include the opening cysteine and the closing phenylalanine or tryptophan. A D gene is named only where the DNA matches it firmly. Size values are once, few and many counts, or a class for expanded clones, and some rows have none.

CDR3 DNA	CDR3 protein	D gene	V gene	clone size	J gene
TGCGCCAGCAGCTTGGTGTCCGGGGGCGCCGCGAAGCAGTACTTC	CASSLVSGGAAKQYF	-	TRBV5-1	many	TRBJ2-7
TGTGCCAGCAGTGAAAGCGTCTGGGAGGGCAATCAGCCCCAGCATTTT	CASSESVWEGNQPQHF	-	TRBV6-1	-	TRBJ1-5
TGTGCCAGCAGCGCCTACAGGGTTCCTGAAGCTTTCTTT	CASSAYRVPEAFF	-	TRBV25-1	few	TRBJ1-1
TGTGCCAGCAGAGACGAGCATAATTCACCCCTCCACTTT	CASRDEHNSPLHF	-	TRBV12-3/TRBV12-4	-	TRBJ1-6
TGTGCCAGCAGCCCTCTACACAGGGGAGGAGATGGCTACACCTTC	CASSPLHRGGDGYTF	TRBD1	TRBV7-9	-	TRBJ1-2
TGTGCCAGCAGCTTACGCTCCGAGCAGTACTTC	CASSLRSEQYF	-	TRBV13	many	TRBJ2-7
TGTGCCAGCAGCGCGCGGGGGGCCCAAGAGACCCAGTACTTC	CASSARGAQETQYF	TRBD2	TRBV10-1	-	TRBJ2-5
TGTGCCAGCAGCCCAATAGCGGGACTGAGGAATGAGCAGTTCTTC	CASSPIAGLRNEQFF	TRBD2	TRBV11-3	few	TRBJ2-1
TGTGCCAGCAGGACGGAGGGGGCGGTTCAGCCCCAGCATTTT	CASRTEGAVQPQHF	TRBD1	TRBV2	-	TRBJ1-5
TGCAGCGCGGGACAGGGAGGACAGCCCCAGCATTTT	CSAGQGGQPQHF	TRBD1	TRBV20-1	once	TRBJ1-5
TGTGCCAGCAGTTTAGGACAGAGAGAGACCCAGTACTTC	CASSLGQRETQYF	-	TRBV12-3/TRBV12-4	-	TRBJ2-5
TGTGCCAGCAGCTCCCCGACTGAAGGCAATGAGCAGTTCTTC	CASSSPTEGNEQFF	-	TRBV7-6	-	TRBJ2-1
TGCAGTGCTAGCGTTTGGCCAGATGGAAACACCATATATTTT	CSASVWPDGNTIYF	-	TRBV20-1	-	TRBJ1-3
TGTGCCAGCAGCTATGGGACTAGCGGTACCTCCTACGAGCAGTACTTC	CASSYGTSGTSYEQYF	TRBD2	TRBV5-4	many	TRBJ2-7
TGCAGAGGGCGTCACTCCTACGAGCAGTACTTC	CRGRHSYEQYF	-	TRBV20-1	-	TRBJ2-7
TGCAGCGCGCTCGGGCAGGGGGTCACTGAAGTTTTCTTT	CSALGQGVTEVFF	TRBD1	TRBV29-1	-	TRBJ1-1
TGTGCCAGCAGCTTATTGATGGATTCTAAGCAGTACTTC	CASSLLMDSKQYF	-	TRBV7-2	many	TRBJ2-7
TGTGCCAGCAGTATGGGACAGCACGCCAAAAACATTCAGTACTTC	CASSMGQHAKNIQYF	TRBD1	TRBV12-3/TRBV12-4	many	TRBJ2-4
TGCAGCGTCCACTTTAGGGGTACTGAAGCTTTCTTT	CSVHFRGTEAFF	-	TRBV29-1	many	TRBJ1-1
TGCAGTGCTAGTGGGGCGGGGACGAACGACGAGCAGTACTTC	CSASGAGTNDEQYF	-	TRBV20-1	many	TRBJ2-7
TGTGCCAGCAAGTTCGGGGGTAGGTACGAGCAGTACTTC	CASKFGGRYEQYF	-	TRBV12-3/TRBV12-4	many	TRBJ2-7
TGTGCCAGCAGCTTAGAGGACAGGGTGGGCTACACCTTC	CASSLEDRVGYTF	TRBD1	TRBV11-3	many	TRBJ1-2
TGTGCCAGCAGTCCCGGGACAGGGTACTACGAGCAGTACTTC	CASSPGTGYYEQYF	TRBD1	TRBV2	few	TRBJ2-7
TGTGCCACCAGTCAGGACACCAACGTCCTGACTTTC	CATSQDTNVLTF	-	TRBV14	few	TRBJ2-6
TGTGCCAGCAGCGTAGAAACAGGGCGGGAGACCCAGTACTTC	CASSVETGRETQYF	-	TRBV9	many	TRBJ2-5
TGCGCCAGCAGCTTAGACAGGGGGCTTGGCTACACCTTC	CASSLDRGLGYTF	TRBD1	TRBV5-1	-	TRBJ1-2
TGTGCCAGCAGCTTAGTCGCAGAGAATTCACCCCTCCACTTT	CASSLVAENSPLHF	-	TRBV2	-	TRBJ1-6
TGTGCCAGCAGCTTCGGGACAGGGGTGCACGAGCAGTACTTC	CASSFGTGVHEQYF	TRBD1	TRBV7-3	few	TRBJ2-7
TGTGCCACCAGCCGAACGGGACAGGAGGTTACTGAAGCTTTCTTT	CATSRTGQEVTEAFF	TRBD1	TRBV15	-	TRBJ1-1
TGTGCCAGCACCAATTATAAGGGGGCTGGAGGCTACGAGCAGTACTTC	CASTNYKGAGGYEQYF	TRBD1	TRBV6-4	-	TRBJ2-7
TGTGCCAGCAGCTCCGGGACAGTTCTCTCCTACGAGCAGTGCTTC	CASSSGTVLSYEQCF	TRBD1	TRBV11-1	-	TRBJ2-7
TGTGCCAGCAGCTTCGGACTTAGAAATCAGCCCCAGCATTTT	CASSFGLRNQPQHF	-	TRBV7-8	many	TRBJ1-5
TGTGCCTGGATCAGACAGTCCTATAATTCACCCCTCCACTTT	CAWIRQSYNSPLHF	-	TRBV30	many	TRBJ1-6
TGTGCCAGTAGTTTCCGGGCTGACTATAATTCACCCCTCCACTTT	CASSFRADYNSPLHF	-	TRBV19	few	TRBJ1-6
TGTGCCACCCAGGGGCAGGGCTACGAGCAGTACTTC	CATQGQGYEQYF	-	TRBV5-4	-	TRBJ2-7
TGTGCCAGCAGCTTAGGCTTGGAAAATGAGCAGTTCTTC	CASSLGLENEQFF	-	TRBV7-2	once	TRBJ2-1
TGCGCCAGCAGCCAGGACAGGGTTTATGGCTACACCTTC	CASSQDRVYGYTF	TRBD1	TRBV4-1	many	TRBJ1-2
TGTGCCAGTAAAGTAGGACCCGGGACTAGCTACGAGCAGTACTTC	CASKVGPGTSYEQYF	TRBD2	TRBV27	many	TRBJ2-7
TGCAGTGCTAGAGTTGCGGGGGGCAATGAGCAGTTCTTC	CSARVAGGNEQFF	TRBD2	TRBV20-1	-	TRBJ2-1
TGTGCCAGCAGTGAACTAACGGGACAGGGAAGACACACCGGGGAGCTGTTTTTT	CASSELTGQGRHTGELFF	TRBD1	TRBV25-1	few	TRBJ2-2
TGTGCCAGCAGCTTAGGTGGCAGCGGGTTGGGCGCACCCCTCCACTTT	CASSLGGSGLGAPLHF	-	TRBV7-6	-	TRBJ1-6
TGTGCCAGCAGCTTAGAGGGCGGGGGGTGGGGCACAGATACGCAGTATTTT	CASSLEGGGWGTDTQYF	TRBD2	TRBV7-3	-	TRBJ2-3
TGTGCCAGCAGCTCACCGTTAAGGACAGGGGGGGAGACCCAGTACTTC	CASSSPLRTGGETQYF	TRBD1	TRBV7-8	many	TRBJ2-5
TGTGCCAGCAGCTTAGGATGGGGGCAAGAGACCCAGTACTTC	CASSLGWGQETQYF	-	TRBV7-2	-	TRBJ2-5